A selection of T cell receptor beta chains follows, all from one sample in a study of regulatory T cells in long-lasting Graves disease. TCRdb independently ran MiXCR on the multiplex PCR reads; one entry per CDR3 protein. Of approximately 460,000 distinct CDR3 sequences listed, less than 20% were seen once; the top ten hold around a tenth. This sample was also put to use in a study of T cells in Graves' hyperthyroidism and ophthalmopathy.

The sequencing here drew on peripheral blood mononuclear cells (PBMCs), taken at new diagnosis, from a patient treated with antithyroid drugs. These receptors all come from a woman aged 25-40 years with Graves disease. Each CDR3 is given with its conserved first and last residue. The D gene is left open where the match is weak. Clone size is not always given. Where it is, it says once, few, many or a class for expanded clones.

clone_size: .
v_call: TRBV9
d_call: TRBD1
j_call: TRBJ2-3
cdr3_aa: CASSPRTGSNTDTQYF
cdr3_nt: TGTGCCAGCAGCCCCCGGACAGGCTCGAACACAGATACGCAGTATTTT

clone_size: few
v_call: TRBV6-2/TRBV6-3
d_call: .
j_call: TRBJ2-5
cdr3_aa: CASTLLYRAQETQYF
cdr3_nt: TGTGCCAGCACTTTACTATACAGGGCCCAAGAGACCCAGTACTTC

clone_size: .
v_call: TRBV9
d_call: .
j_call: TRBJ1-3
cdr3_aa: CASSLRGAGLSGNTIYF
cdr3_nt: TGTGCCAGCAGCCTAAGGGGAGCAGGGTTATCTGGAAACACCATATATTTT

clone_size: .
v_call: TRBV19
d_call: .
j_call: TRBJ1-1
cdr3_aa: CASSTTALNTEAFF
cdr3_nt: TGTGCCAGTAGTACGACAGCTTTGAACACTGAAGCTTTCTTT

clone_size: many
v_call: TRBV7-2
d_call: TRBD2
j_call: TRBJ2-7
cdr3_aa: CASSPRVLAGSSYEQYF
cdr3_nt: TGTGCCAGCAGCCCCCGGGTGCTAGCGGGTAGCTCCTACGAGCAGTACTTC

clone_size: many
v_call: TRBV2
d_call: TRBD2
j_call: TRBJ2-1
cdr3_aa: CASSEGLAGYNEQFF
cdr3_nt: TGTGCCAGCAGTGAGGGACTAGCGGGGTACAATGAGCAGTTCTTC

clone_size: many
v_call: TRBV7-3
d_call: .
j_call: TRBJ2-1
cdr3_aa: CASSPDRSAYPAYNEQFF
cdr3_nt: TGTGCCAGCAGCCCCGACAGGTCAGCCTACCCAGCGTACAATGAGCAGTTCTTC

clone_size: many
v_call: TRBV5-6
d_call: TRBD2
j_call: TRBJ2-1
cdr3_aa: CASSLVLAGTFNEQFF
cdr3_nt: TGTGCCAGCAGCTTGGTACTAGCGGGGACCTTTAATGAGCAGTTCTTC

clone_size: many
v_call: TRBV2
d_call: .
j_call: TRBJ2-3
cdr3_aa: CASSPGTSFDTQYF
cdr3_nt: TGTGCCAGCAGTCCCGGGACTTCCTTCGATACGCAGTATTTT

clone_size: few
v_call: TRBV7-9
d_call: .
j_call: TRBJ2-3
cdr3_aa: CASSLRQSTDAQYF
cdr3_nt: TGTGCCAGCAGCCTTCGACAGAGCACAGATGCGCAGTATTTT

clone_size: .
v_call: TRBV7-3
d_call: TRBD2
j_call: TRBJ2-1
cdr3_aa: CASSLSGLAGVYNEQFF
cdr3_nt: TGTGCCAGCAGCTTAAGTGGCCTAGCGGGTGTCTACAATGAGCAGTTCTTC

clone_size: few
v_call: TRBV5-1
d_call: TRBD2
j_call: TRBJ2-5
cdr3_aa: CASNLGLQREDFETQYF
cdr3_nt: TGCGCCAGCAATCTCGGGCTCCAGCGGGAGGACTTTGAGACCCAGTACTTC

clone_size: many
v_call: TRBV2
d_call: TRBD2
j_call: TRBJ2-1
cdr3_aa: CASSIRGTTYNEQFF
cdr3_nt: TGTGCCAGCAGTATTAGAGGGACTACCTACAATGAGCAGTTCTTC

clone_size: few
v_call: TRBV4-1
d_call: .
j_call: TRBJ1-2
cdr3_aa: CASSQGRENYGYTF
cdr3_nt: TGCGCCAGCAGCCAAGGGAGGGAGAACTATGGCTACACCTTC

clone_size: many
v_call: TRBV28
d_call: .
j_call: TRBJ2-7
cdr3_aa: CASSPGGGSHYEQYF
cdr3_nt: TGTGCCAGCAGCCCCGGGGGCGGAAGTCACTACGAGCAGTACTTC

clone_size: .
v_call: TRBV6-1
d_call: .
j_call: TRBJ1-3
cdr3_aa: CASSEGIEYSGNTIYF
cdr3_nt: TGTGCCAGCAGTGAGGGAATTGAATACTCTGGAAACACCATATATTTT

clone_size: many
v_call: TRBV3-1
d_call: .
j_call: TRBJ1-2
cdr3_aa: CASSQVGWEGYTF
cdr3_nt: TGTGCCAGCAGCCAAGTGGGGTGGGAAGGCTACACCTTC

clone_size: many
v_call: TRBV6-1
d_call: .
j_call: TRBJ2-2
cdr3_aa: CATAQAGELFF
cdr3_nt: TGTGCCACCGCTCAAGCTGGGGAGCTGTTTTTT

clone_size: few
v_call: TRBV28
d_call: .
j_call: TRBJ1-2
cdr3_aa: CASRFPVSLGGYTF
cdr3_nt: TGTGCCAGCAGATTCCCTGTATCTCTGGGTGGCTACACCTTC

clone_size: many
v_call: TRBV7-2
d_call: TRBD1
j_call: TRBJ1-2
cdr3_aa: CASSGGTEIYSYGYTF
cdr3_nt: TGTGCCAGCAGCGGAGGGACAGAAATTTACTCCTATGGCTACACCTTC

clone_size: many
v_call: TRBV18
d_call: TRBD2
j_call: TRBJ2-7
cdr3_aa: CASSPLFSAGGLEQYF
cdr3_nt: TGTGCCAGCTCACCTTTGTTCTCAGCGGGAGGACTTGAGCAGTACTTC

clone_size: many
v_call: TRBV11-2
d_call: .
j_call: TRBJ1-1
cdr3_aa: CASSRGAENTEAFF
cdr3_nt: TGTGCCAGCAGCCGGGGGGCGGAGAACACTGAAGCTTTCTTT

clone_size: many
v_call: TRBV12-3/TRBV12-4
d_call: .
j_call: TRBJ2-3
cdr3_aa: CASSTPSTDTQYF
cdr3_nt: TGCGCCAGCAGCACCCCTAGCACAGATACGCAGTATTTT

clone_size: .
v_call: TRBV7-3
d_call: .
j_call: TRBJ1-1
cdr3_aa: CASSSHPWGTEAFF
cdr3_nt: TGTGCCAGCAGCTCCCACCCCTGGGGCACTGAAGCTTTCTTT

clone_size: many
v_call: TRBV18
d_call: TRBD2
j_call: TRBJ2-5
cdr3_aa: CASSAGGGQETQYF
cdr3_nt: TGTGCCAGCTCAGCGGGAGGCGGGCAAGAGACCCAGTACTTC

clone_size: many
v_call: TRBV11-2
d_call: .
j_call: TRBJ2-7
cdr3_aa: CASSYGAGRGEQYF
cdr3_nt: TGTGCCAGCAGCTACGGCGCAGGGAGAGGCGAGCAGTACTTC

clone_size: many
v_call: TRBV7-2
d_call: TRBD2
j_call: TRBJ2-4
cdr3_aa: CASSLYLAGRIAKNIQYF
cdr3_nt: TGTGCCAGCAGCTTATATCTAGCGGGAAGGATAGCCAAAAACATTCAGTACTTC

clone_size: .
v_call: TRBV7-8
d_call: TRBD1
j_call: TRBJ1-2
cdr3_aa: CASSQQGRGYGYTF
cdr3_nt: TGTGCCAGCAGCCAACAGGGGCGGGGGTATGGCTACACCTTC

clone_size: many
v_call: TRBV20-1
d_call: TRBD2
j_call: TRBJ2-1
cdr3_aa: CSALRTSGSYNEQFF
cdr3_nt: TGCAGTGCCCTCCGGACTAGCGGGAGCTACAATGAGCAGTTCTTC

clone_size: few
v_call: TRBV11-2
d_call: TRBD1
j_call: TRBJ1-1
cdr3_aa: CASSLPGQGAGTEAFF
cdr3_nt: TGTGCCAGCAGCCTCCCCGGACAGGGGGCCGGCACTGAAGCTTTCTTT

clone_size: many
v_call: TRBV7-3
d_call: .
j_call: TRBJ2-2
cdr3_aa: CASSRRFSTGELFF
cdr3_nt: TGTGCCAGCAGCCGACGGTTCAGCACCGGGGAGCTGTTTTTT

clone_size: .
v_call: TRBV27
d_call: .
j_call: TRBJ1-5
cdr3_aa: CASSHKGNQPQHF
cdr3_nt: TGTGCCAGCAGCCACAAGGGTAATCAGCCCCAGCATTTT

clone_size: many
v_call: TRBV6-1
d_call: TRBD2
j_call: TRBJ2-1
cdr3_aa: CASSETGWTSGNNEQFF
cdr3_nt: TGTGCCAGCAGTGAAACGGGATGGACTAGCGGGAACAATGAGCAGTTCTTC